This TCR beta chain was observed in a study of T cells in Graves' hyperthyroidism and ophthalmopathy. Template material for amplifying TCR beta CDR3 regions consisted of RNA transcripts. The study used the HTBI primer set for a first-round RT-PCR of the TCR CDR3. TCRdb re-analysed the multiplex PCR reads in MiXCR, keeping a single row per CDR3 protein. There are fewer than 500,000 distinct CDR3 sequences in the sample; 13% to 15% occur only once, and roughly 21% lies in the top ten. The CDR3 consists of 15 residues. Looked up from germline, CDR1 is SGHVS and CDR2 is FQNEAQ. J gave up 1 base and V 5 bases, and 7 bases lay outside the gene matches.

This receptor was taken from a woman aged 25-40 years with Graves' ophthalmopathy. The material sequenced was blood. V is TRBV7-8 and J is TRBJ2-7; TRBD1 aligns across 8 bases. In DNA form, the CDR3 reads TGTGCCAGCAGCCCGACGGGACAGGAATCCTACGAGCAGTACTTC. Protein product: CASSPTGQESYEQYF.